What follows are 30 T cell receptor beta chains derived from one specimen sequenced in a study of blood T cell repertoires in COVID-19. TCRdb's table, derived via immunoSEQ multiplex PCR, lists solely in-frame clones and lacks some. The sample includes a few hundred thousand clones, 89% of them seen just once. What was sequenced was peripheral blood. All receptors come from a woman aged 55-69 years with COVID-19, enrolled during active disease.

This clone was recorded only once. CDR3 amino acids: CASSFGSLNTEAFF. The CDR3, as DNA: TGTGCCAGCAGCTTCGGGTCTTTGAACACTGAAGCTTTCTTT. The J gene is TRBJ1-1, the V gene TRBV7-3; D gene unclear. Germline V gene sequence: CDR1 SGHTA, CDR2 FQGTGA. The V end was cut by 3 bases, the J end by 0 bases, with 8 bases between. The CDR3 length is 14 residues.

The chain employs TRBV4-1 and TRBJ1-1; the match to TRBD1 covers 9 bases. This CDR3 spans 18 amino acids. Looked up from germline, CDR1 is MGHRA and CDR2 is YSYEKL. J gave up 0 bases and V 4 bases, and 12 bases lay outside the gene matches. In DNA, the CDR3 is TGCGCCAGCAGCCCAGGGGCCGGGACAGGGCTCATGAACACTGAAGCTTTCTTT. Amino acids: CASSPGAGTGLMNTEAFF.

The chain employs TRBV19 and TRBJ1-4; D might be TRBD1 (5 bases). Trimming took 6 bases from V and 3 from J, leaving 17 bases between them. Germline V gives CDR1 LNHDA, CDR2 SQIVND (reference sequence). CDR3 length: 16 residues. The CDR3 DNA reads TGTGCCAGTAGCAGGAAAGCCAGGGCAGCTAATGAAAAACTGTTTTTT. This encodes CASSRKARAANEKLFF.

V is TRBV7-5 and J is TRBJ2-7; TRBD1 is the table's D call, not checked against the DNA. TRBV7-5 constitutes a pseudogene. The CDR3 sequence is 15 residues long. CDR3 in amino acids: CARSSPGQGVYEQYF. The CDR3 DNA reads TGTGCCAGAAGCTCGCCGGGACAGGGAGTCTACGAGCAGTACTTC.

The V and J genes are TRBV2 and TRBJ2-3, with TRBD1 identical over 8 bases. Per the germline V gene, CDR1 is SNHLY and CDR2 is FYNNEI. V was pared by 9 bases and J by 1 base, with 9 bases of the junction left unmatched. The CDR3 has 15 residues. CDR3 DNA sequence: TGTGCCAGTTCCGCAGGGGGCGCGGGCACAGATACGCAGTATTTT. This codes for CASSAGGAGTDTQYF.

The rearrangement uses TRBV15 and TRBJ2-3, with D possibly matching TRBD1 (5 bases). The CDR3 runs 14 residues. Trimming removed 1 base at V and 5 bases at J, with 10 bases between. The germline gives CDR1 LNHNV, CDR2 YYDKDF (reference sequence). The CDR3 nucleotides read TGTGCCACCAGCAGAGGGTCGCAGGGAGATACGCAGTATTTT. Translating it yields CATSRGSQGDTQYF.

The chain employs TRBV5-1 and TRBJ2-5, with TRBD2 matching over 8 bases. The J segment lost 1 base and the V segment lost 0 bases, leaving 5 bases of the junction unmatched. This CDR3 spans 16 amino acids. Germline loops: CDR1 SGHRS, CDR2 YFSETQ. For the CDR3, the DNA is TGCGCCAGCAGCTTGGACGTAGCGGGGACCCAAGAGACCCAGTACTTC. Translated: CASSLDVAGTQETQYF.

The chain is built from TRBV15 and TRBJ1-6, with D possibly being TRBD1 (5 bases). V lost 5 bases and J 9 bases, leaving 14 bases between the germline ends. The CDR3 contains 14 residues. Germline CDR1 LNHNV, CDR2 YYDKDF (reference sequence). The chain's CDR3 is CATSPQEGFSPLHF. For the CDR3, the DNA is TGTGCCACCAGCCCCCAGGAGGGGTTTTCACCCCTCCACTTT.

V is TRBV2 and J is TRBJ1-1; D remains ambiguous. In germline, CDR1 is SNHLY, CDR2 FYNNEI. This CDR3 is built from 14 residues. V was pared by 4 bases and J by 0 bases, with 9 bases between. As DNA, the CDR3 is TGTGCCAGCAGTGTCACCAGAATGAACACTGAAGCTTTCTTT. This translates into CASSVTRMNTEAFF.

The chain has TRBV7-2 and TRBJ1-2; 8 bases are a match to TRBD1. The CDR3 spans 14 residues. The germline V gene encodes CDR1 SGHTA and CDR2 FQGNSA. The V and J ends lost 6 bases and 5 bases, in that order; junction bases with no gene match: 8. CDR3 in amino acids: CASSQAGGWYGYTF. The DNA of the CDR3 is TGTGCCAGCAGTCAAGCAGGGGGCTGGTATGGCTACACCTTC.

CDR3 in DNA: TGTGCCAGCAAGTGGGACAGGGACGATTCACCCCTCCACTTT. It codes for CASKWDRDDSPLHF. The chain uses TRBV27 and TRBJ1-6; TRBD1 agrees at 9 bases. The germline gives CDR1 MNHEY, CDR2 SMNVEV (reference sequence). The V and J ends lost 7 bases and 8 bases, in that order; junction bases with no gene match: 6. CDR3 length: 14 amino acids.

The V call is TRBV28, the J call TRBJ1-2; 9 bases are shared with TRBD1. The V gene end was trimmed by 7 bases and the J gene end by 4 bases; junction bases not matched to a gene: 7. The V gene's germline CDR1 is MDHEN and CDR2 SYDVKM. The CDR3 contains 14 residues. CDR3 in DNA: TGTGCCAGCACCCTTAGGGGACAGGGCTATGGCTACACCTTC. Its protein is CASTLRGQGYGYTF.

The chain combines TRBV5-1 with TRBJ1-4, with D maybe TRBD1 (6 bases). Trimming shortened V by 3 bases and J by 15 bases, and 18 bases separated the two germline ends. There are 13 residues in the CDR3. Looked up from germline, CDR1 is SGHRS and CDR2 is YFSETQ. CDR3 nucleotides: TGCGCCAGCAGCTGGAAGCCGGGACAACTAATGTTTTTT. It codes for CASSWKPGQLMFF.

In this sample, this clone turned up a few times. The rearrangement joins TRBV7-6 to TRBJ1-2, with D uncertain. The CDR3 loop spans 12 amino acids. V lost 5 bases, J lost 7 bases, and 11 bases lay in between. Germline CDR1 and CDR2: SGHVS and FNYEAQ. CDR3 in DNA: TGTGCCAGCAGCCAGGCCTTTGGTGGCTACACCTTC. Residues: CASSQAFGGYTF.

The chain carries TRBV3-1 (or the pseudogene TRBV3-2) and TRBJ2-2; no clear D gene. The CDR3 contains 14 residues. The V end was cut by 0 bases, the J end by 9 bases, with 11 bases between. Germline V gene data show CDR1 as LGHDT and CDR2 as YNNKEL (reference sequence). CDR3 DNA sequence: TGTGCCAGCAGCCAAGATGAGCTCAAGAGGGAGCTGTTTTTT. It specifies CASSQDELKRELFF.

DNA for the CDR3: TGTGCCAGCAGCTTAGGCCCGACATTAATTGGAGCTTTCTTT. Residues: CASSLGPTLIGAFF. The rearrangement uses TRBV11-2 and TRBJ1-1; no clear D gene. This CDR3 has 14 residues. From germline, CDR1 is SGHAT and CDR2 FQNNGV. The V end was cut by 1 base, the J end by 10 bases, with 16 bases between.

This clone was counted once. This chain connects TRBV10-3 to TRBJ2-5, with 7 positions matching TRBD2. CDR1 and CDR2 from the germline V gene are ENHRY and SYGVKD. The CDR3 spans 12 residues. Losses at the gene ends were 10 bases for V and 5 bases for J; bases not matched to a gene: 7. This CDR3 is CATGLEVETQYF. The CDR3 DNA follows: TGTGCCACCGGACTAGAAGTGGAGACCCAGTACTTC.

This clone was counted a few times. This chain joins TRBV30 and TRBJ2-3, with 10 nucleotides matching TRBD2. The germline CDR1 and CDR2 sequences are GTSNPN and SVGIG (reference sequence). J was trimmed by 1 base and V by 2 bases; bases with no gene match: 3. The CDR3 has 15 amino acids. CDR3 sequence (DNA): TGTGCCTGGAGTATTGGACTAGCGGGCACAGATACGCAGTATTTT. Protein sequence: CAWSIGLAGTDTQYF.

The V and J genes are TRBV2 and TRBJ1-2, with D possibly matching TRBD1 (5 bases). Germline-derived CDR1 and CDR2 are SNHLY and FYNNEI. Trimming left V 2 bases short and J 4 bases short, with 8 bases between. The CDR3 contains 13 residues. The CDR3 loop is CASSEQGGYGYTF. In nucleotides, the CDR3 is TGTGCCAGCAGTGAACAGGGTGGCTATGGCTACACCTTC.

The chain links TRBV6-6 to TRBJ1-1; 7 bases map to TRBD1. Germline V gives CDR1 MNHNY, CDR2 SVGAGI (reference sequence). This CDR3 comprises 17 residues. The junction had 16 bases not matched to a gene; V was cut back by 5 bases and J by 4 bases. The CDR3: CASSQHSSGGISTEAFF. For the CDR3, the DNA is TGTGCCAGCAGTCAACATTCTTCAGGGGGGATTAGCACTGAAGCTTTCTTT.

The chain has TRBV5-1 and TRBJ1-1, with a tentative D call TRBD1 (6 bases). Germline CDR1 is SGHRS and CDR2 is YFSETQ. V lost 0 bases and J 5 bases, leaving 14 bases between the germline ends. This CDR3 has 15 amino acids. The CDR3 reads CASSLDWGLGTEAFF. As DNA, the CDR3 is TGCGCCAGCAGCTTGGATTGGGGGCTGGGTACTGAAGCTTTCTTT.

The rearrangement uses TRBV7-8 and TRBJ2-5, with 8 bases identical to TRBD1. CDR1 SGHVS and CDR2 FQNEAQ come from the germline V gene. Trimming took 1 base from V and 2 from J; bases not matched to a gene: 3. The CDR3 runs to 15 residues. This CDR3 reads CASSLDRGDQETQYF. The CDR3 bases are TGTGCCAGCAGCTTAGACAGGGGGGATCAAGAGACCCAGTACTTC.

This rearrangement joins TRBV6-5 to TRBJ1-2; 7 positions agree with TRBD1. V dropped 6 bases and J dropped 2; count of bases not matched to a gene: 3. The CDR3 is 13 amino acids. Germline CDR1 is MNHEY and CDR2 is SVGAGI. This chain's CDR3 is CASSRDRNYGYTF. CDR3 nucleotide sequence: TGTGCCAGCAGCCGGGACAGAAACTATGGCTACACCTTC.

The V gene is TRBV27, the J gene TRBJ2-3, with 10 nucleotides matching TRBD2. The CDR3 is 16 amino acids. The germline V gene has CDR1 MNHEY and CDR2 SMNVEV (reference sequence). V shed 0 bases, J shed 4 bases, and the junction held 4 bases outside the gene matches. CDR3 region: CASSLSSAGGADTQYF. In nucleotides, the CDR3 is TGTGCCAGCAGTTTATCGTCAGCGGGGGGGGCAGATACGCAGTATTTT.

J is TRBJ1-2 and V is TRBV5-4; possible D gene TRBD1, 6 bases. CDR3 length: 13 amino acids. V was shortened by 4 bases and J by 5 bases, with 12 bases between the two germline ends. Germline CDR1 and CDR2: SGHNT and YYREEE (reference sequence). CDR3 sequence: CASSVDSQYGYTF. In DNA form, the CDR3 reads TGTGCCAGCAGCGTGGACAGCCAATATGGCTACACCTTC.

CDR3 DNA: TGTGCCAGCAGTGAAGTTCTCCAGGGACTAGCCAAAAACATTCAGTACTTC. It encodes CASSEVLQGLAKNIQYF. The chain carries TRBV6-1 and TRBJ2-4, with D maybe TRBD2 (6 bases). Germline V lookup: CDR1 MNHNS, CDR2 SASEGT. Trimming removed 1 base at V and 0 bases at J, with 13 bases between. The CDR3 sequence is 17 residues long.

The chain has TRBV19 and TRBJ1-1; D ambiguous. Per germline, CDR1 LNHDA and CDR2 SQIVND (reference sequence). The V end was cut by 7 bases, the J end by 1 base, with 7 bases between. The CDR3 sequence is 12 residues long. The CDR3 DNA reads as TGTGCCAGTAACGCAGGGAACACTGAAGCTTTCTTT. Protein product: CASNAGNTEAFF.

The genes are TRBV27 and TRBJ2-5; 12 nucleotides align to TRBD2. The V gene's germline CDR1 is MNHEY and CDR2 SMNVEV (reference sequence). The CDR3 extends over 17 amino acids. V dropped 6 bases and J dropped 4; count of bases not matched to a gene: 12. The chain's CDR3 is CASSLNPLAGGRETQYF. The CDR3 DNA follows: TGTGCCAGCAGCCTCAACCCTCTAGCGGGGGGGAGAGAGACCCAGTACTTC.

The chain combines TRBV14 with TRBJ2-2, with a possible D match to TRBD1 (6 bases). The CDR3 length is 17 residues. CDR1 is SGHDN and CDR2 is FVKESK in the germline V gene. V lost 1 base and J lost 9, with 21 bases in between. The CDR3 nucleotides read TGTGCCAGCAGCCAAGCGGCAAGGACAGTTGAACACCGGGAGCTGTTTTTT. This sequence encodes CASSQAARTVEHRELFF.

This clone was picked up one time. The chain combines TRBV7-3 with TRBJ2-1; unclear D gene. Germline values: CDR1 SGHTA, CDR2 FQGTGA. Trimming pared 0 bases from V and 10 bases from J, leaving 4 bases between. This CDR3 is built from 11 residues. DNA for the CDR3: TGTGCCAGCAGCTTAACCGGGGAGCAGTTCTTC. Translated, it gives CASSLTGEQFF.